The clone carrying this TCR beta chain has at least ten counts. The PCR ran on 60 Vbeta and 13 Jbeta primers. Assay: immunoSEQ multiplex PCR; the TCRdb copy retains only in-frame clones and omits some. Of about 200,000 clones listed, approximately 70% are singletons. These data originate in a study of cytomegalovirus exposure and HLA in healthy donors. The sample consisted of PBMCs. The TCR was taken from a man in his forties in good health and CMV-seropositive.

DNA of the CDR3: TGTGCCAGCAGCTTGGCCAGGGCTAGCGGAACCACCGGGGAGCTGTTTTTT. It is translated as CASSLARASGTTGELFF. V is TRBV5-4 and J is TRBJ2-2, with 7 bases matching TRBD2. CDR1 SGHNT and CDR2 YYREEE come from the germline V gene (reference sequence). The CDR3 extends over 17 amino acids. With V trimmed by 0 bases and J by 4 bases, 9 bases remained unmatched.